This entry describes one TCR beta chain. Its specificity is unknown. This entry is derived from a study of vaccination effects on CD4 cells after COVID-19. Study-level background: Early after vaccination, and again late, a few convalescent patients were sampled. It was a median of 72 days after the second dose that post-vaccine samples were obtained.

This CDR3 contains 15 residues. Germline V gene sequence: CDR1 LGHNA, CDR2 YSLEER. With 0 bases removed from V and 5 bases from J, the gap between germline ends came to 13 bases. Data came from immunoSEQ multiplex PCR; TCRdb stores just in-frame clones and leaves some out. The sample includes roughly 46,000 clones, 74% seen only once; the top ten take roughly 5.2%. Cells that had been cultured for 10 days were the source of isolated CD4+ T cells. A positive SARS-CoV-2 PCR test fell between March and December 2020. The participants, recipients of two vaccine doses, got either BNT162b2 or mRNA-1273. Fresh IL-2-containing medium replaced half the medium on days 3 and 7.

The chain employs TRBV4-3 and TRBJ2-5, with D perhaps TRBD1 (6 bases). This sequence originates from a human donor who had a prior SARS-CoV-2 infection. This sample comprised CD4+ T cells from PBMCs cultured without peptide, obtained after COVID-19 vaccination. The CDR3 here is CASSQDQHGGETQYF. CDR3 nucleotides: TGCGCCAGCAGCCAAGATCAGCATGGGGGCGAGACCCAGTACTTC.